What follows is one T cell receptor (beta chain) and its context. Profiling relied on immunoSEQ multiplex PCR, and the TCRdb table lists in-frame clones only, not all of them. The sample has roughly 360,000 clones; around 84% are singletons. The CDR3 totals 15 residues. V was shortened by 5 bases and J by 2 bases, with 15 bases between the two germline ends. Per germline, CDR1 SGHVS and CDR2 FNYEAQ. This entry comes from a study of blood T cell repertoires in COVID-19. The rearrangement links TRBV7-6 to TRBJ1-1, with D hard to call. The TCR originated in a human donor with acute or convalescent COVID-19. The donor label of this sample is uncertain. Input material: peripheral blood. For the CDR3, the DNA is TGTGCCAGCAGCCCAAATCGGGGAGGTAACACTGAAGCTTTCTTT. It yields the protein CASSPNRGGNTEAFF.